Included here is one T cell receptor (beta chain) sequence, with context. What it binds is not known. The data belong to a study of cytomegalovirus exposure and HLA in healthy donors. The germline V gene encodes CDR1 SGHTA and CDR2 FQGNSA. This CDR3 is 13 amino acids long. Trimming took 4 bases from V and 7 from J; bases not matched to a gene: 2. Regarding the study as a whole: Testing in vitro showed three CMV-associated chains specific for CMV antigens. A missense variant in DCLRE1C was later tied to TCR beta V- and J-gene trimming. A later analysis found that most CMV-associated TCR beta chains appeared HLA-restricted.

The study ran its PCR with 60 Vbeta and 13 Jbeta primers. Produced via immunoSEQ multiplex PCR; TCRdb's table is partial and in-frame only. The sample yields under 100,000 clones, of which the top ten take up about 5%. The chain links TRBV7-2 to TRBJ2-2; 8 bases map to TRBD2. The clonotype originates from a man aged 25-45 years in good health and CMV-seronegative. Sequenced: PBMCs. The CDR3 nucleotides are TGTGCCAGCAGCTCAGGGACTAGCGGGGAGCTGTTTTTT. Translated, it gives CASSSGTSGELFF.